The rows below give T cell receptor beta chains drawn from one sample of a study of type 1 regulatory T cells. No antigens are known for them. TCRdb reanalysed the reads using MiXCR and keeps one entry per CDR3 protein. In the table there are about 68,000 distinct CDR3 sequences, 63% of which are singletons. The sequencing sample was made of cultured T cells, either the whole culture or a sorted T cell fraction (not recorded which). These receptors all come from a human donor in good health. The CDR3 runs from the conserved cysteine through the conserved F or W. D genes are given only for firm matches.

d_gene | v_gene | CDR3aa
NA | TRBV6-5 | CASSYGGTYEQYF
NA | TRBV6-1 | CATEELAKNIQYF
TRBD1 | TRBV20-1 | CSAIHGTGAANQPQHF
TRBD1 | TRBV10-3 | CAISRDRGGNEQYF
NA | TRBV2 | CASRGTATYDQYF
TRBD2 | TRBV7-3 | CASSLTGTSGYNEQFF
TRBD2 | TRBV11-1 | CASSSIAGGYNEQFF
NA | TRBV18 | CASSPVVQETQYF
TRBD2 | TRBV5-1 | CASSLGLAGGELFF
NA | TRBV7-8 | CASSLHARGETQYF
TRBD2 | TRBV30 | CAVAGGSSSYNEQFF
NA | TRBV19 | CASSIPANSNQPQHF
NA | TRBV7-8 | CASSLSPDEQFF
TRBD2 | TRBV20-1 | CSARRTSGITDTQYF